This T cell receptor (beta chain) was found in a study of cytomegalovirus exposure and HLA in healthy donors. Study conclusions and caveats: Certain indistinguishable V segments, among them TRBV6-2 and TRBV6-3, were excluded. For cytomegalovirus status, the classifier reportedly gave diagnoses with high specificity and sensitivity. Later analysis revealed greater clonal expansion in HLA-associated TCR beta chains than in equally common others.

This CDR3 has 14 residues. Germline V gives CDR1 SGHDT, CDR2 YYEEEE. This clone has only one observation. Its antigen is unknown. At one end, the junction sequence differs from germline, possibly due to a read error. When sampled, the donors appeared nominally healthy, though they likely had unrecorded immune exposures. The PCR contained 60 Vbeta and 13 Jbeta primers. Clones were read by immunoSEQ multiplex PCR, and TCRdb kept only the in-frame ones, dropping some. This sample carries some 160,000 clones, 70% to 85% of them seen once, and the ten largest clones take 1.5% to 2%. Specimen: PBMCs. The V gene is TRBV5-6, the J gene TRBJ2-3; D unresolved. The TCR sequence derives from a woman aged 25 to 39 in good health and CMV-seronegative. DNA of the CDR3: TGTGCCAGCAGTTTGGCCCCTTCGACAGATACGCAGTATTTT. Encoded protein: CASSLAPSTDTQYF.